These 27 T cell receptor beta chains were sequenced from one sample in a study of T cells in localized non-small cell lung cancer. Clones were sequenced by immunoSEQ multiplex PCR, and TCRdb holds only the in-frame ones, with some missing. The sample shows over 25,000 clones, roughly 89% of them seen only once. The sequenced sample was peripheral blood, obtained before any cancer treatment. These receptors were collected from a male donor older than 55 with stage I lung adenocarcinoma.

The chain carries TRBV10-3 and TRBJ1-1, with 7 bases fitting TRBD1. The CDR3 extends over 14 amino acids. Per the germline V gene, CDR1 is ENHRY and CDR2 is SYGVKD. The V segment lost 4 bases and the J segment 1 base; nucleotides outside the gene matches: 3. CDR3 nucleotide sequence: TGTGCCATCAGTGTACAGGGGCAGAACACTGAAGCTTTCTTT. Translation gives CAISVQGQNTEAFF.

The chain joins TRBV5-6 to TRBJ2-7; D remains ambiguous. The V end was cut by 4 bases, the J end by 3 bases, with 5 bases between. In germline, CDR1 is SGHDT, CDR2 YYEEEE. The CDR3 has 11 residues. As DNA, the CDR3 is TGTGCCAGCAGCCGCAGCTACGAGCAGTACTTC. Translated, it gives CASSRSYEQYF.

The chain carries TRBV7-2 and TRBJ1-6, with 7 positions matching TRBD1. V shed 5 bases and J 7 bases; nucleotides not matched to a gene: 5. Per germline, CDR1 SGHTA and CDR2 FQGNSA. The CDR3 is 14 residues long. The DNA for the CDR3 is TGTGCCAGCAGCCCGGGACAGATAAATTCACCCCTCCACTTT. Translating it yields CASSPGQINSPLHF.

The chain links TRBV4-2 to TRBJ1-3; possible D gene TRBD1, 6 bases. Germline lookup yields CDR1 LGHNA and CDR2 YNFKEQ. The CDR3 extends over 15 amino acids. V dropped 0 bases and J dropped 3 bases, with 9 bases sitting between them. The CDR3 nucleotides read TGTGCCAGCAGCCAAGATCAGGGGCTTGGAAACACCATATATTTT. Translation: CASSQDQGLGNTIYF.

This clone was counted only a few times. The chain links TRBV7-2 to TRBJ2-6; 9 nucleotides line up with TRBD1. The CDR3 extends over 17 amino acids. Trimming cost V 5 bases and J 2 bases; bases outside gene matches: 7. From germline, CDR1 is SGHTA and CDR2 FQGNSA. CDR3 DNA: TGTGCCAGCAGCCCGACAGGGGGATCAGCTGGGGCCAACGTCCTGACTTTC. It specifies CASSPTGGSAGANVLTF.

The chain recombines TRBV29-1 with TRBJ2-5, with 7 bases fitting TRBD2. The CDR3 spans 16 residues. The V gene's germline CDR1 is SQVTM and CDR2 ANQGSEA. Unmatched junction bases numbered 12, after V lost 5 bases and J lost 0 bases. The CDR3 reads CSVIRGGGSYQETQYF. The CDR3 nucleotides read TGCAGCGTTATAAGGGGCGGGGGATCGTACCAAGAGACCCAGTACTTC.

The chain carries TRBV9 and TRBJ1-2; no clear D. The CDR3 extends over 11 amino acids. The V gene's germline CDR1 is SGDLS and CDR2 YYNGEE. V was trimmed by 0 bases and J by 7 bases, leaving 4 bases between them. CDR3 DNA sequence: TGTGCCAGCAGCGTAGAAGGTGGCTACACCTTC. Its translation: CASSVEGGYTF.

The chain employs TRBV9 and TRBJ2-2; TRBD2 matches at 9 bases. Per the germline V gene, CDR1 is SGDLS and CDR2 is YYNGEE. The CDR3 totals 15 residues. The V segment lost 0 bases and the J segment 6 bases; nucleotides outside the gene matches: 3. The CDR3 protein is CASSVGGGAPGELFF. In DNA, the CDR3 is TGTGCCAGCAGCGTAGGCGGGGGGGCACCCGGGGAGCTGTTTTTT.

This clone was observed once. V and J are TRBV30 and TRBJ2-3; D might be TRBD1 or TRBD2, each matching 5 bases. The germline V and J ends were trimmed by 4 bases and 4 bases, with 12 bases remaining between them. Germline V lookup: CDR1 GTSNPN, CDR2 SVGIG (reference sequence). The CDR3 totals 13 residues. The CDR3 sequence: CAWTRAGPDTQYF. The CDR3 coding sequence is TGTGCCTGGACCAGGGCGGGCCCAGATACGCAGTATTTT.

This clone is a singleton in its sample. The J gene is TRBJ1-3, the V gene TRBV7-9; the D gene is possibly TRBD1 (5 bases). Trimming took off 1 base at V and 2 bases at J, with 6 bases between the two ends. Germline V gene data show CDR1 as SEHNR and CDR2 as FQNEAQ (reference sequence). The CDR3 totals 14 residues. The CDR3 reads CASSLEGTGNTIYF. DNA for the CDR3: TGTGCCAGCAGCTTAGAGGGGACTGGAAACACCATATATTTT.

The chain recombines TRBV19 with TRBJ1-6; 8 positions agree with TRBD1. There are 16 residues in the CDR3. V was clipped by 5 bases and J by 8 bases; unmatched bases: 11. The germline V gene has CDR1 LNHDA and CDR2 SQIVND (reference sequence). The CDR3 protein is CASSGRDRGFDSPLHF. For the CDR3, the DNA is TGTGCCAGTAGTGGGCGAGACAGGGGATTTGATTCACCCCTCCACTTT. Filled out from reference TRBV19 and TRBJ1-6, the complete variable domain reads DGGITQSPKYLFRKEGQNVTLSCEQNLNHDAMYWYRQDPGQGLRLIYYSQIVNDFQKGDIAEGYSVSREKKESFPLTVTSAQKNPTAFYLCASSGRDRGFDSPLHFGNGTRLTVT.

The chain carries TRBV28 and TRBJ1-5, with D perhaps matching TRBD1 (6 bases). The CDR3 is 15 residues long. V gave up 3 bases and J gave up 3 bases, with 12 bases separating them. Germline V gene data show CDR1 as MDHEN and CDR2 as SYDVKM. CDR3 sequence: CASSFSGGPNQPQHF. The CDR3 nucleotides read TGTGCCAGCAGTTTTTCCGGGGGGCCCAATCAGCCCCAGCATTTT.

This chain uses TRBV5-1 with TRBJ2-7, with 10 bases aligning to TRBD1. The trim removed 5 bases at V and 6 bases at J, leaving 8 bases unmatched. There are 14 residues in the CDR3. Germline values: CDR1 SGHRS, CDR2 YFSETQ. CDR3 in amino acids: CASSPGTGVGEQYF. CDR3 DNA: TGCGCCAGCAGTCCTGGGACAGGGGTCGGCGAGCAGTACTTC. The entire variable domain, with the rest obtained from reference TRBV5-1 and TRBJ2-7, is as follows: KAGVTQTPRYLIKTRGQQVTLSCSPISGHRSVSWYQQTPGQGLQFLFEYFSETQRNKGNFPGRFSGRQFSNSRSEMNVSTLELGDSALYLCASSPGTGVGEQYFGPGTRLTVT.

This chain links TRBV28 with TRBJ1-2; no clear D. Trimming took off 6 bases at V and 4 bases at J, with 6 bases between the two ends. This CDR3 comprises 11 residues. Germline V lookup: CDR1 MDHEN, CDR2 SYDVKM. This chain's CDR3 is CASSTPYGYTF. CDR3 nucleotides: TGTGCCAGCAGCACCCCCTATGGCTACACCTTC.

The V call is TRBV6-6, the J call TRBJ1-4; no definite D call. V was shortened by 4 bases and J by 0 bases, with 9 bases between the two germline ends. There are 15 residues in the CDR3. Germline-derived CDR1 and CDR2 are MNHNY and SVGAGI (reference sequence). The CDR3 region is CASSSDPPTNEKLFF. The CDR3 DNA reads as TGTGCCAGCAGTTCGGACCCTCCAACTAATGAAAAACTGTTTTTT.

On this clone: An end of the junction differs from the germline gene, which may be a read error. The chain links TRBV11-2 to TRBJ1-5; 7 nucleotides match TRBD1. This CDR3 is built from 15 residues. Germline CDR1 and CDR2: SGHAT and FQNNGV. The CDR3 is CASSLASTGSQPRHF. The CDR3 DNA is TGTGCCAGCAGCCTTGCGTCGACAGGGAGTCAGCCCCGGCATTTT.

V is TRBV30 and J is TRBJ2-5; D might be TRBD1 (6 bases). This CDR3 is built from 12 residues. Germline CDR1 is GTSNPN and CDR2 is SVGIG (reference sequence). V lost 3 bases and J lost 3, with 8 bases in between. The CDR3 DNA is TGTGCCTGGAGGGACAGTGAAGAGACCCAGTACTTC. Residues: CAWRDSEETQYF.

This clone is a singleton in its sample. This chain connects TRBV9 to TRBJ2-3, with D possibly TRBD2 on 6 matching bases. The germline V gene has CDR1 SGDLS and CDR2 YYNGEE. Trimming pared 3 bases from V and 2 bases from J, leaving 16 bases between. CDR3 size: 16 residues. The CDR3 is CASSAGPTGDTDTQYF. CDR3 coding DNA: TGTGCCAGCAGCGCAGGCCCCACGGGGGACACAGATACGCAGTATTTT.

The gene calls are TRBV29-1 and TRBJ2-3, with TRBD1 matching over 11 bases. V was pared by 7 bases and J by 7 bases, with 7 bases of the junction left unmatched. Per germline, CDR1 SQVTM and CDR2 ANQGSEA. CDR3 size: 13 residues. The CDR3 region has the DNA TGCAGCGGAAAGGGACAGGGGGTGCATACGCAGTATTTT. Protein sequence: CSGKGQGVHTQYF.

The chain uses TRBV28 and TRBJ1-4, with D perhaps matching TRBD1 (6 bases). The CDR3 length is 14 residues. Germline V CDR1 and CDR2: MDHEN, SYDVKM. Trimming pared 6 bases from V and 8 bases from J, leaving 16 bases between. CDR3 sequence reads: CASSQQGRREKLFF. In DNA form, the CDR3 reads TGTGCCAGCAGCCAACAGGGTCGCAGAGAAAAACTGTTTTTT.

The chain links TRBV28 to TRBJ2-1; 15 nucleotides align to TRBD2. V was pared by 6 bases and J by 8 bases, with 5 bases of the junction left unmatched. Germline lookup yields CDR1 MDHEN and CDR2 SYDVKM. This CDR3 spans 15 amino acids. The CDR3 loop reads CASSSGLAGGDEQFF. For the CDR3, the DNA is TGTGCCAGCAGCTCCGGACTAGCGGGGGGGGATGAGCAGTTCTTC.

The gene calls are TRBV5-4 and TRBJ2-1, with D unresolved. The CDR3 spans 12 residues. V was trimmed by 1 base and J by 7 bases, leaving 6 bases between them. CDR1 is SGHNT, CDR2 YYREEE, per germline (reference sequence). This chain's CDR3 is CASSLSVNEQFF. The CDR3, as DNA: TGTGCCAGCAGCTTGTCGGTGAATGAGCAGTTCTTC.

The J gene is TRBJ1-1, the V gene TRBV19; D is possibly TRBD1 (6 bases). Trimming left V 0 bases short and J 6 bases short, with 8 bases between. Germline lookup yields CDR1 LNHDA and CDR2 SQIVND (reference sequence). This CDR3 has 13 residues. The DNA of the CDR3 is TGTGCCAGTAGTATAGAAGGGGGATCTGAAGCTTTCTTT. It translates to CASSIEGGSEAFF.

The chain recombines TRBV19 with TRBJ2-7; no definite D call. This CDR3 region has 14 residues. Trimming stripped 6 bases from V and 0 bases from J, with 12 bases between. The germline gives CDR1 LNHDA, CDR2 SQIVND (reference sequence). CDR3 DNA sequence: TGTGCCAGTAGGAGTAAGAGCAGCTCCTACGAGCAGTACTTC. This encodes CASRSKSSSYEQYF.

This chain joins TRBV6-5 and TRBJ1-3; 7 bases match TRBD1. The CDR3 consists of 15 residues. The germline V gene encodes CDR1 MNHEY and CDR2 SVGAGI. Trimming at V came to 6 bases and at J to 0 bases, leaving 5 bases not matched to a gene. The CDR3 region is CASRRTGDSGNTIYF. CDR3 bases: TGTGCCAGCAGACGCACAGGGGACTCTGGAAACACCATATATTTT.

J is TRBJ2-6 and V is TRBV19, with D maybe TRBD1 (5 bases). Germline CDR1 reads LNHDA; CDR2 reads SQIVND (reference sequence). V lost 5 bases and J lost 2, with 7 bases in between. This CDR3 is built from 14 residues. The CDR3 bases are TGTGCCAGTAGTGCAGGGCCTGGGGCCAACGTCCTGACTTTC. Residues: CASSAGPGANVLTF.

This CDR3 is CASTWDTATGNTIYF. As DNA, the CDR3 is TGCGCCAGCACCTGGGACACCGCTACCGGAAACACCATATATTTT. The chain recombines TRBV5-1 with TRBJ1-3; a possible D gene is TRBD1 (6 bases). The CDR3 has 15 residues. The ends were cut back, 6 bases at V and 4 bases at J, with 17 bases in the middle. Germline CDR1 SGHRS, CDR2 YFSETQ.